This TCR beta chain was obtained from a study of graft-versus-host responses after intestinal transplantation. Data came from immunoSEQ multiplex PCR; TCRdb stores just in-frame clones and leaves some out. Found here are roughly 69,000 clones, 80% to 95% of them singletons; the top ten hold approximately 6.9%. From germline, CDR1 is SEHNR and CDR2 FQNEAQ (reference sequence). V was shortened by 6 bases and J by 3 bases, with 20 bases between the two germline ends. This CDR3 is built from 16 residues. This material consisted of bone marrow, taken approximately 740 days after intestinal transplantation. This clonotype originated in a human patient who received an intestinal transplant, so some T cells may come from the graft donor. The chain employs TRBV7-9 and TRBJ1-1, with a weak D call TRBD1 (5 bases). The CDR3 loop reads CASREGQRREDTEAFF. The CDR3 region has the DNA TGTGCCAGCAGGGAGGGGCAAAGGCGGGAGGACACTGAAGCTTTCTTT.